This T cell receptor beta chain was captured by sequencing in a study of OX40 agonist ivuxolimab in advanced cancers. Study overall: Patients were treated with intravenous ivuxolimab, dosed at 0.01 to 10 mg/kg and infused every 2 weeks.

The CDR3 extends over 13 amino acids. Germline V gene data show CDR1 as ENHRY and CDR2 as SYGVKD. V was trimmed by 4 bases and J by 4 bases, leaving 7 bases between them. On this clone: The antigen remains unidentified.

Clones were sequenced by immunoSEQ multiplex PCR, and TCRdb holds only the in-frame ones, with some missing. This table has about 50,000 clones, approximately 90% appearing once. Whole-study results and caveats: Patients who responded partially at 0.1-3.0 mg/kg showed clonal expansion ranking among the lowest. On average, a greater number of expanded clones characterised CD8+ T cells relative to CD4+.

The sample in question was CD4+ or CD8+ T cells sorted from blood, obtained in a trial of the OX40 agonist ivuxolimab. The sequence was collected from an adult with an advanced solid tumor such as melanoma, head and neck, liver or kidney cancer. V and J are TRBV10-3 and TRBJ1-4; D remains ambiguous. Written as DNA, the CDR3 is TGTGCCATCAGTGGGCAATTTAATGAAAAACTGTTTTTT. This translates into CAISGQFNEKLFF.